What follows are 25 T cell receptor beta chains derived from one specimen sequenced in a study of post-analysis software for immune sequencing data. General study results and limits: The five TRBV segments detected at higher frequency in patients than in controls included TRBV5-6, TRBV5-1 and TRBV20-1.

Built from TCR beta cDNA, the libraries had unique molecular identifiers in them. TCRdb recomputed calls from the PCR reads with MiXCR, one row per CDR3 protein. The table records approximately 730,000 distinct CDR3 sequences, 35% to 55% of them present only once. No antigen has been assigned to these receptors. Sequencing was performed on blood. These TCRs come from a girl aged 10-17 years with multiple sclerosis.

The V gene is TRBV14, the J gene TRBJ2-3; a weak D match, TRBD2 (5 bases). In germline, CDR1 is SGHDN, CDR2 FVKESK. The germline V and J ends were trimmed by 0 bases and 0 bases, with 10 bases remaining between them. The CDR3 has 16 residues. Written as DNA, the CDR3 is TGTGCCAGCAGCCAAGATTCTGCGGGTAGCACAGATACGCAGTATTTT. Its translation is CASSQDSAGSTDTQYF.

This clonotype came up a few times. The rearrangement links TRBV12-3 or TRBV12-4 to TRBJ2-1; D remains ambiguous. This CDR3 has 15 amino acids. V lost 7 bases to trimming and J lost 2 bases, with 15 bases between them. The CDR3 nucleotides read TGTGCCAGCACCATAGGGATAGGTACCTACAATGAGCAGTTCTTC. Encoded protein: CASTIGIGTYNEQFF.

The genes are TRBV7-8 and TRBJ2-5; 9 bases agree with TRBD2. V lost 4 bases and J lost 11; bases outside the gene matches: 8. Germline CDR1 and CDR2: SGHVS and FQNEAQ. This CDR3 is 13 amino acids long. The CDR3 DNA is TGTGCCAGCAGCTCTAGGCGACTAGCGGAACAGTACTTC. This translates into CASSSRRLAEQYF.

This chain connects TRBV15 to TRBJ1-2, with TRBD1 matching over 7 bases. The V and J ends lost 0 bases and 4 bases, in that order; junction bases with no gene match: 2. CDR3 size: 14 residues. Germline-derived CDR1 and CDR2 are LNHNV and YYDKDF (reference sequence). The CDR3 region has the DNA TGTGCCACCAGCAGAGAACAGGGGTGCTATGGCTACACCTTC. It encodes CATSREQGCYGYTF.

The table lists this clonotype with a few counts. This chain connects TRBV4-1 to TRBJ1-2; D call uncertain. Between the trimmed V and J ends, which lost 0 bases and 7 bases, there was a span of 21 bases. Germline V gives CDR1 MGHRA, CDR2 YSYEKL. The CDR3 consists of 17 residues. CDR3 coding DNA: TGCGCCAGCAGCCAAGAGGAGGTCGACCAGTTCCCTCGTGGCTACACCTTC. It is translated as CASSQEEVDQFPRGYTF.

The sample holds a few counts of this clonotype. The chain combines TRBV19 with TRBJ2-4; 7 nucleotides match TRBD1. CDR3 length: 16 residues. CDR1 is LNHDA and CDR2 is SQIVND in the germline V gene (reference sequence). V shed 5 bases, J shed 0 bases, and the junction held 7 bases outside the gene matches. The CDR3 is CASSPSTGKAKNIQYF. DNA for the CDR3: TGTGCCAGTAGTCCTTCGACAGGGAAAGCCAAAAACATTCAGTACTTC.

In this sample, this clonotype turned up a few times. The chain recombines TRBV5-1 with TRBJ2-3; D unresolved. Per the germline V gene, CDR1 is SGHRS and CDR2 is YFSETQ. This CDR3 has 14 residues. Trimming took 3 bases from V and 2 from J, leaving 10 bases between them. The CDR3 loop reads CASSSNNPTDTQYF. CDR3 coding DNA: TGCGCCAGCAGCTCAAATAACCCCACAGATACGCAGTATTTT.

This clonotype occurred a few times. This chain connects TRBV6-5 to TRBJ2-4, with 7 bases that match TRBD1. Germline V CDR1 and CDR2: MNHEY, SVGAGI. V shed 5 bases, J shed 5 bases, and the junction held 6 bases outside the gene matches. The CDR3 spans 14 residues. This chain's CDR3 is CASSPRTGENIQYF. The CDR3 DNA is TGTGCCAGCAGTCCCCGGACAGGAGAAAACATTCAGTACTTC.

CDR3 in amino acids: CAWSVALLLAGVYNEQFF. CDR3 DNA: TGTGCCTGGAGTGTAGCCCTACTACTAGCGGGAGTCTACAATGAGCAGTTCTTC. This chain connects TRBV30 to TRBJ2-1; 11 positions match TRBD2. Germline loops: CDR1 GTSNPN, CDR2 SVGIG (reference sequence). V dropped 0 bases and J dropped 3; count of bases not matched to a gene: 10. This CDR3 comprises 18 residues.

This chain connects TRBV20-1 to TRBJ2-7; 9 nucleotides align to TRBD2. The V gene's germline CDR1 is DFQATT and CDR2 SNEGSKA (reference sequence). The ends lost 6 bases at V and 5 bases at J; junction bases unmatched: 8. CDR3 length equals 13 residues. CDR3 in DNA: TGCAGTGCCGAGACGGGACTAGCCAACGAGCAGTACTTC. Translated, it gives CSAETGLANEQYF.

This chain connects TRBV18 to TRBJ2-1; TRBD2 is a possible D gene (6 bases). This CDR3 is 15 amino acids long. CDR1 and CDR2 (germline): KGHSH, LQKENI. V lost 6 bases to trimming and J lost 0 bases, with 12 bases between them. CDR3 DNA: TGTGCCAGCTCGGACTACCGTAGCTCCTACAATGAGCAGTTCTTC. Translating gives CASSDYRSSYNEQFF.

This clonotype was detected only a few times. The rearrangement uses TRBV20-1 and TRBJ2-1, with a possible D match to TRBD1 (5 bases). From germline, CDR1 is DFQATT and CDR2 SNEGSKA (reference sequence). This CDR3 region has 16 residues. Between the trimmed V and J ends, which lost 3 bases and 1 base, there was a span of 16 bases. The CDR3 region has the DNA TGCAGTGCTAGTTCAAGGGGCGTGGGTTCCTACAATGAGCAGTTCTTC. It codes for CSASSRGVGSYNEQFF.

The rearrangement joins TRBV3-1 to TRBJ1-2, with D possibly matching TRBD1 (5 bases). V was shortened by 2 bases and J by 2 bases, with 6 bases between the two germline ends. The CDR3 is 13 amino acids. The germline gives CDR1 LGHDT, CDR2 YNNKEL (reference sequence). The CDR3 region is CASSQPGNYGYTF. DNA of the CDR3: TGTGCCAGCAGCCAACCAGGGAACTATGGCTACACCTTC.

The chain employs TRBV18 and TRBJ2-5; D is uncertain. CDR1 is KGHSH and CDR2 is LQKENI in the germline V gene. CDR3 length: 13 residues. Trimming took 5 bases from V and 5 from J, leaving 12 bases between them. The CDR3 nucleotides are TGTGCCAGCTCAGAAAGACTTGTTGAGACCCAGTACTTC. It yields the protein CASSERLVETQYF.

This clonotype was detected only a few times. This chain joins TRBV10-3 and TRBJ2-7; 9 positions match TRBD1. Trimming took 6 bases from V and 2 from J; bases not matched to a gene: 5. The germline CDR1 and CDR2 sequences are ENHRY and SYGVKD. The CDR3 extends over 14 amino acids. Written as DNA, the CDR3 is TGTGCCATCAGGATAGGGACAGGGCCCTACGAGCAGTACTTC. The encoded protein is CAIRIGTGPYEQYF.

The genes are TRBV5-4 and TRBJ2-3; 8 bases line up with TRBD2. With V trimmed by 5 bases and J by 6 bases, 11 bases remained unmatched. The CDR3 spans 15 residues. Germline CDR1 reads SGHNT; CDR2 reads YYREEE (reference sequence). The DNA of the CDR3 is TGTGCCAGCAGACTGGGGCTAGCGGGTGGGGATACGCAGTATTTT. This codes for CASRLGLAGGDTQYF.

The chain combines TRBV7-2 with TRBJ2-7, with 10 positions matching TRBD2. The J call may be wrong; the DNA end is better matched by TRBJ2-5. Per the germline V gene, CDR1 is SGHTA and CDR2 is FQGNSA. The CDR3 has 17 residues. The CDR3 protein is CASSLGASGRARETQYF. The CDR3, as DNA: TGTGCCAGCAGCTTAGGTGCTAGCGGGAGAGCGCGAGAGACCCAGTACTTC.

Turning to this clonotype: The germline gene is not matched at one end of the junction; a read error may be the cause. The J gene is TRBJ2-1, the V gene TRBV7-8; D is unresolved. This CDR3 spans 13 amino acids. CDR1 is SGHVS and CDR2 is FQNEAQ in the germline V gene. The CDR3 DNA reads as TGTGCCAGCAGCTTGGGCAGCTACAGTGAGCAGTTCTTC. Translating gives CASSLGSYSEQFF.

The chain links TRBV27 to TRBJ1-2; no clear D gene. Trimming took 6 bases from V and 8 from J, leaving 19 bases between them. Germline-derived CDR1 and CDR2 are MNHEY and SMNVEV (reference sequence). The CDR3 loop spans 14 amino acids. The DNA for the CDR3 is TGTGCCAGCAGGGATAAGGGTCCAGTTAAGGGCTACACCTTC. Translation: CASRDKGPVKGYTF.

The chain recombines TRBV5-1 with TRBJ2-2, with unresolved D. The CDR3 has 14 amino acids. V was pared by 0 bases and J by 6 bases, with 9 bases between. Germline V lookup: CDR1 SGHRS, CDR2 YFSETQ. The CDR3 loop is CASSLAQSAGELFF. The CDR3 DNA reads TGCGCCAGCAGCTTGGCCCAGAGCGCCGGGGAGCTGTTTTTT. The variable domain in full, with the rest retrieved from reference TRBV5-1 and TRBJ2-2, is KAGVTQTPRYLIKTRGQQVTLSCSPISGHRSVSWYQQTPGQGLQFLFEYFSETQRNKGNFPGRFSGRQFSNSRSEMNVSTLELGDSALYLCASSLAQSAGELFFGEGSRLTVL.

CDR3 sequence reads: CASSQVGLAEPSYEQYF. The CDR3 DNA reads as TGCGCCAGCAGCCAAGTGGGACTAGCGGAACCCTCCTACGAGCAGTACTTC. The chain combines TRBV4-1 with TRBJ2-7, with TRBD2 matching 11 bases. From germline, CDR1 is MGHRA and CDR2 YSYEKL. CDR3 length: 17 amino acids. The junction had 5 bases not matched to a gene; V was cut back by 1 base and J by 0 bases.

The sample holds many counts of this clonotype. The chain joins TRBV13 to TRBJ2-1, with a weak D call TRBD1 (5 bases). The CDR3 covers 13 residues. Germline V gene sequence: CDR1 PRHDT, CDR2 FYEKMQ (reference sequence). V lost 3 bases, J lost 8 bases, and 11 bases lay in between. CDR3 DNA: TGTGCCAGCAGCTTTTTTAGGGGCGATGAGCAGTTCTTC. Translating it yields CASSFFRGDEQFF. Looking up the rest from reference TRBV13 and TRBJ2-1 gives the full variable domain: AAGVIQSPRHLIKEKRETATLKCYPIPRHDTVYWYQQGPGQDPQFLISFYEKMQSDKGSIPDRFSAQQFSDYHSELNMSSLELGDSALYFCASSFFRGDEQFFGPGTRLTVL.

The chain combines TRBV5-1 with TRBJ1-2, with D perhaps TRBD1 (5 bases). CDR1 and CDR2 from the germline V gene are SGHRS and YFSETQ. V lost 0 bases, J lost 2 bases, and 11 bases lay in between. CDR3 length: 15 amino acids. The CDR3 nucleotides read TGCGCCAGCAGCTTGGGGGACGGGCTGAACTATGGCTACACCTTC. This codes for CASSLGDGLNYGYTF.

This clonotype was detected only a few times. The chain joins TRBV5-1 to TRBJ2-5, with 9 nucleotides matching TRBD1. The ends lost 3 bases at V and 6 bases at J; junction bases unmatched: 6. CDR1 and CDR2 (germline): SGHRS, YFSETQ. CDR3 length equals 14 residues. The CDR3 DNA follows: TGCGCCAGCAGCTCGACCGGGACAGGGAAGACCCAGTACTTC. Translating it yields CASSSTGTGKTQYF.

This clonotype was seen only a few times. For the CDR3, the DNA is TGCAGCGTTGAAGACGGTTTCAGGGAACCCCACAATGAGCAGTTCTTC. It translates to CSVEDGFREPHNEQFF. The chain recombines TRBV29-1 with TRBJ2-1; possibly TRBD1 for D (5 bases). V lost 0 bases, J lost 5 bases, and 17 bases lay in between. In germline, CDR1 is SQVTM, CDR2 ANQGSEA. The CDR3 is made up of 16 amino acids.